This TCR beta chain was observed in a study of cytomegalovirus exposure and HLA in healthy donors. Study at large: Of about 390 genotyped donors, 81% grouped in the Caucasian-associated ancestry cluster.

Broader study findings: Later analysis suggested links between common viral pathogens and several top significant clusters. There were reportedly fewer N-insertions in an Asian-associated ancestry cluster than the approximately 640-donor mean, in a later analysis. In vitro assays verified that three CMV-associated chains recognized CMV antigens specifically.

Use of 60 Vbeta and 13 Jbeta primers characterized the PCR. TCRdb's copy holds only in-frame clones and misses some; the assay was immunoSEQ multiplex PCR. Found here are approximately 150,000 clones, approximately 73% of them singletons; the top ten hold 8% to 13%. CDR1 and CDR2 from the germline V gene are GTSNPN and SVGIG (reference sequence). The CDR3 loop spans 14 amino acids. On this clone itself: Its antigen remains unknown.

Sequencing was carried out using PBMCs. The source is a man aged 30-40 years in good health and CMV-seropositive. The genes are TRBV30 and TRBJ2-5; TRBD1 matches 11 bases. The DNA matches TRBJ2-7 better at its end, which makes the J call doubtful. The CDR3 DNA follows: TGTGCCTGGACCCGGGACAGGGGGGTCTACGAGCAGTACTTC. As protein: CAWTRDRGVYEQYF.